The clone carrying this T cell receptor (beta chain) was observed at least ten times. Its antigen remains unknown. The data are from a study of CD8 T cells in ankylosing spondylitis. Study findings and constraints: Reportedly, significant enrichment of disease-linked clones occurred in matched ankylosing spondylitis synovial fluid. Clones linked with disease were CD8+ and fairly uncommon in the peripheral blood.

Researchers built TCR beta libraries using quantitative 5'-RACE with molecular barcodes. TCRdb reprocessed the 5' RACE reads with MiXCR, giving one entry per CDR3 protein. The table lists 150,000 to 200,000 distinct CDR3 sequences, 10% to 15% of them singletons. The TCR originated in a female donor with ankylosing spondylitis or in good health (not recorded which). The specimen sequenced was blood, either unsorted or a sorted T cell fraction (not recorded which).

CDR3 nucleotides: TGTGCCAGCAGTTATACCTACGAGCAGTACTTC. It yields the protein CASSYTYEQYF. The chain recombines TRBV6-2 or TRBV6-3 with TRBJ2-7; D is undetermined. Germline V gene data show CDR1 as MNHEY and CDR2 as SVGEGT. Trimming took off 3 bases at V and 2 bases at J, with 2 bases between the two ends. There are 11 residues in the CDR3.